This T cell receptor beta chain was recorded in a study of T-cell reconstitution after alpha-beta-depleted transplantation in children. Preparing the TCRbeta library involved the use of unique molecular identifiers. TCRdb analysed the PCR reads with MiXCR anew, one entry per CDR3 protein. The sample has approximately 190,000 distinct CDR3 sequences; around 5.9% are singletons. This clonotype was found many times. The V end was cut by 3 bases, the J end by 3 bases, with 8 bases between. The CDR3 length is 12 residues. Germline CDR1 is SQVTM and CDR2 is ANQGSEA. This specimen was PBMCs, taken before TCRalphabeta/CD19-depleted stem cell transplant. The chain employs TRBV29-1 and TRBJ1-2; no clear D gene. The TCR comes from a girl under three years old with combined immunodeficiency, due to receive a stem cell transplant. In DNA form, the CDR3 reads TGCAGCGTTGACCGGCAGGACTATGGCTACACCTTC. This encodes CSVDRQDYGYTF.